The present entry profiles one T cell receptor (beta chain) with its context. This sample was included in a study of identical twins. In TCRdb, the 5' RACE reads were re-called with MiXCR into one record per CDR3 protein. Seen here are roughly 720,000 distinct CDR3 sequences, 15% to 20% observed once, and the top ten hold around 13%. Losses at the gene ends were 5 bases for V and 5 bases for J; bases not matched to a gene: 5. Germline V CDR1 and CDR2: SQVTM, ANQGSEA. The CDR3 consists of 12 residues. A further study also used this sample, focusing on T cells expressing NK-cell markers. That work adds: Investigators obtained TCR beta repertoires from sorted CD3+CD56+NKG2C+, CD3+CD56+NKG2C- and CD3+CD56-NKG2C+ T cells. For several donors, the dominant NKG2C+ clonotypes made up roughly 1.0-7.5% of their CD8+ T cells. Several donors' CD3+CD56-NKG2C+ cells were dominated by the same clonotypes. Uncertainty persisted over the HCMV specificity of expanded NKG2C+ T cell clones.

Sequenced: PBMCs. This clonotype originated in a woman between 18 and 29 years old in good health. V and J are TRBV29-1 and TRBJ2-5; 7 positions match TRBD2. The CDR3 sequence is CSVLRGGETQYF. In DNA, the CDR3 is TGCAGCGTTCTAAGGGGAGGGGAGACCCAGTACTTC.